This is a list of T cell receptor beta chains from one sample in a study of beta chain features in type 1 diabetes. Sequencing was performed with immunoSEQ multiplex PCR; in TCRdb, only in-frame clones are kept and a portion is missing. The repertoire includes 600,000 or so clones, under 15% of them detected once, and about 0.11% sits in the top ten. The material sequenced was naive CD4+ T cells from blood. The receptors were gathered from a man between 25 and 39 years old with type 1 diabetes. Each CDR3 is given with its conserved first and last residue. Each record gives: J gene, V gene, CDR3 protein.

j_gene: TRBJ2-1
v_gene: TRBV7-2
CDR3aa: CASSVAGGGEQFF

j_gene: TRBJ2-7
v_gene: TRBV7-2
CDR3aa: CASSLRSQRHEQYF

j_gene: TRBJ2-7
v_gene: TRBV7-2
CDR3aa: CASSPPGQGWSYEQYF

j_gene: TRBJ2-6
v_gene: TRBV25-1
CDR3aa: CASSISGANVLTF

j_gene: TRBJ2-7
v_gene: TRBV29-1
CDR3aa: CSVERTTNEQYF

j_gene: TRBJ1-4
v_gene: TRBV5-1
CDR3aa: CASSLMLGSNEKLFF

j_gene: TRBJ1-5
v_gene: TRBV6-6
CDR3aa: CASRLGGDNQPQHF

j_gene: TRBJ2-1
v_gene: TRBV4-2
CDR3aa: CASSPRPSSGGEYNEQFF

j_gene: TRBJ1-2
v_gene: TRBV29-1
CDR3aa: CSGGQAASGYTF

j_gene: TRBJ1-6
v_gene: TRBV2
CDR3aa: CASSETRENSPLHF

j_gene: TRBJ2-1
v_gene: TRBV7-3
CDR3aa: CASSSLGGSSNEQFF

j_gene: TRBJ2-1
v_gene: TRBV7-9
CDR3aa: CASSLGGDSYNEQFF

j_gene: TRBJ2-5
v_gene: TRBV15
CDR3aa: CATRRRGQETQYF

j_gene: TRBJ2-5
v_gene: TRBV5-1
CDR3aa: CASSPRGNQETQYF

j_gene: TRBJ2-7
v_gene: TRBV30
CDR3aa: CAWSVGGGREQYF

j_gene: TRBJ1-2
v_gene: TRBV11-2
CDR3aa: CASSFIEGADGYTF

j_gene: TRBJ1-5
v_gene: TRBV4-3
CDR3aa: CASSRSPGENQPQHF

j_gene: TRBJ1-2
v_gene: TRBV7-2
CDR3aa: CASSLRRTENYGYTF

j_gene: TRBJ1-1
v_gene: TRBV7-9
CDR3aa: CASRQGGNTEAFF

j_gene: TRBJ2-6
v_gene: TRBV4-1
CDR3aa: CASSRDRRQGFPGANVLTF

j_gene: TRBJ1-5
v_gene: TRBV28
CDR3aa: CASSSTGGYSNQPQHF

j_gene: TRBJ2-5
v_gene: TRBV29-1
CDR3aa: CSVRGGQETQYF

j_gene: TRBJ2-3
v_gene: TRBV28
CDR3aa: CASSPPLSGVTDTQYF

j_gene: TRBJ1-5
v_gene: TRBV29-1
CDR3aa: CSVGTVLNQPQHF

j_gene: TRBJ1-2
v_gene: TRBV18
CDR3aa: CASSPSGTGSGYTF

j_gene: TRBJ2-2
v_gene: TRBV7-7
CDR3aa: CASSLEKAWGGELFF

j_gene: TRBJ2-7
v_gene: TRBV28
CDR3aa: CASSPATGGYSYEQYF